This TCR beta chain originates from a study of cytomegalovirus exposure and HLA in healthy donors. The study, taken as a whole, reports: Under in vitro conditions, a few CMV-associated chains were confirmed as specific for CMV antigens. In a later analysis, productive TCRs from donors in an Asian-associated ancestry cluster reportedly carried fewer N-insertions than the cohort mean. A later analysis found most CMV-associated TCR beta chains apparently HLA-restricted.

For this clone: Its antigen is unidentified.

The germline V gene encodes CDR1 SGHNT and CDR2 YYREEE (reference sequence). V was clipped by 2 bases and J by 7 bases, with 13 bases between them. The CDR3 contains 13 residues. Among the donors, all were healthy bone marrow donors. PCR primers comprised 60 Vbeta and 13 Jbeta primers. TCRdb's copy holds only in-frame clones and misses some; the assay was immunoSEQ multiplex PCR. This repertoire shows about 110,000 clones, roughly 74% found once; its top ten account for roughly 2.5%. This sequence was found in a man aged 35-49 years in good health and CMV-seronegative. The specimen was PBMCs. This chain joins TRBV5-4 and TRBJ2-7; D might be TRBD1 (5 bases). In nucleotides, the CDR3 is TGTGCCAGCAGCTTCCAGGGAATGCGGGAGCAGTACTTC. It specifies CASSFQGMREQYF.